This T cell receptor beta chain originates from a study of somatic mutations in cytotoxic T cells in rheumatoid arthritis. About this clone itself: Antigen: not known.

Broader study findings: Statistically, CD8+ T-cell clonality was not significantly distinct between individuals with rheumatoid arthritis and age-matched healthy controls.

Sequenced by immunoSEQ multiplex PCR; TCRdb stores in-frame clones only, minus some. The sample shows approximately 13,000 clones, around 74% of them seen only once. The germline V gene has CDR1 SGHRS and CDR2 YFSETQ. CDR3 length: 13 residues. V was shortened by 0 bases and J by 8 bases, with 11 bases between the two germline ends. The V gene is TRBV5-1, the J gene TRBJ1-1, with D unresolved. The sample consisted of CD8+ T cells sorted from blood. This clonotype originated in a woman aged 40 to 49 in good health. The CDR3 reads CASSLEGSREAFF. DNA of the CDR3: TGCGCCAGCAGCTTGGAAGGGTCCAGGGAAGCTTTCTTT.